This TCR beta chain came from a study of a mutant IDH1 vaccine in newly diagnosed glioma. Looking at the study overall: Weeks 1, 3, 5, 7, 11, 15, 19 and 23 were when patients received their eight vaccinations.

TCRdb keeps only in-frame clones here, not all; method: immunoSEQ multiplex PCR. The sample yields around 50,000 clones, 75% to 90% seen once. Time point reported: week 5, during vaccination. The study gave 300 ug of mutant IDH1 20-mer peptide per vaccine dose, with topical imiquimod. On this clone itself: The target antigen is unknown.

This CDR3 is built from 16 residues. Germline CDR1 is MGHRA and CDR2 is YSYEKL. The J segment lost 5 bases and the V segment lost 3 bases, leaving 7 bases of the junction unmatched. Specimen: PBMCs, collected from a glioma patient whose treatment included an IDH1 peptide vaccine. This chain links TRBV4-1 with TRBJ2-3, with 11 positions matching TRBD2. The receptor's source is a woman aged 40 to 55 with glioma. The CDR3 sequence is CASSQTSGAGGDTQYF. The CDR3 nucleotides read TGCGCCAGCAGCCAGACTAGCGGGGCCGGGGGAGATACGCAGTATTTT.